This is a list of T cell receptor beta chains from one sample in a study of blood T cell repertoires in COVID-19. Produced via immunoSEQ multiplex PCR; TCRdb's table is partial and in-frame only. The sample shows approximately 92,000 clones, around three quarters of them seen only once. Sequencing was performed on peripheral blood. These receptors all stem from a man aged 45-65 years who had recovered from COVID-19. CDR3s leave out the opening cysteine and the closing phenylalanine or tryptophan. Fields, in order: V gene, D gene, CDR3 protein. A D gene is named only where the DNA matches it firmly.

v_call: TRBV15
d_call: TRBD2
cdr3_aa: ATAISAGGTDTQY

v_call: TRBV6-5
d_call: .
cdr3_aa: ASSYSGGNQPQH

v_call: TRBV27
d_call: TRBD1
cdr3_aa: ASSLWQGAGEQY

v_call: TRBV7-3
d_call: .
cdr3_aa: ASSLNRDTGELF

v_call: TRBV5-1
d_call: .
cdr3_aa: ASSLYTGRRSYEQY

v_call: TRBV6-6
d_call: .
cdr3_aa: ASNEGSTDTQY

v_call: TRBV14
d_call: .
cdr3_aa: ASSLPGGGNTIY

v_call: TRBV7-8
d_call: .
cdr3_aa: ASSVLFHRDGGDPNYGYT

v_call: TRBV6-5
d_call: .
cdr3_aa: ASSSSGPNTGELF

v_call: TRBV6-4
d_call: .
cdr3_aa: ASSEWPSGNTEAF

v_call: TRBV28
d_call: TRBD1
cdr3_aa: ASSGPTGGATYEQY

v_call: TRBV10-3
d_call: TRBD1
cdr3_aa: AIRDRVDTGELF

v_call: TRBV2
d_call: .
cdr3_aa: ASKEGRNQPQH

v_call: TRBV6-5
d_call: TRBD2
cdr3_aa: ASRLFGGAPDTQY